Listed here are 25 T cell receptor beta chains from one sample, sequenced in a study of cytomegalovirus exposure and HLA in healthy donors. The primer mix had 60 Vbeta and 13 Jbeta primers. The table came from immunoSEQ multiplex PCR; TCRdb's copy has only in-frame clones and leaves some out. The repertoire holds 150,000 to 200,000 clones, with roughly 71% as singletons. The sequenced material came from PBMCs. The receptors here all came from a girl under 18 in good health and CMV-seronegative.

The chain employs TRBV9 and TRBJ2-1, with 11 bases that match TRBD2. Trimming at V came to 7 bases and at J to 4 bases, leaving 7 bases not matched to a gene. The CDR3 loop spans 15 amino acids. CDR1 is SGDLS, CDR2 YYNGEE, per germline. The CDR3 region is CASAVPSGGYNEQFF. The CDR3 coding sequence is TGTGCCAGCGCGGTCCCTAGCGGGGGGTACAATGAGCAGTTCTTC.

The chain has TRBV7-3 and TRBJ2-7; TRBD1 aligns across 9 bases. Germline CDR1 is SGHTA and CDR2 is FQGTGA. The CDR3 is 14 residues long. The trim removed 5 bases at V and 4 bases at J, leaving 6 bases unmatched. The CDR3 DNA follows: TGTGCCAGCAGCACAACAGGGGGCGAGTACGAGCAGTACTTC. Its protein product is CASSTTGGEYEQYF.

This chain connects TRBV7-9 to TRBJ2-2, with TRBD1 matching 8 bases. The CDR3 has 18 amino acids. Germline CDR1 SEHNR, CDR2 FQNEAQ (reference sequence). V shed 6 bases and J 0 bases; nucleotides not matched to a gene: 12. As DNA, the CDR3 is TGTGCCAGCAGTCCACAGGGGGTACCGTTCGCGAACACCGGGGAGCTGTTTTTT. Translation: CASSPQGVPFANTGELFF.

This rearrangement joins TRBV18 to TRBJ2-1, with a weak D call TRBD2 (6 bases). From germline, CDR1 is KGHSH and CDR2 LQKENI. This CDR3 region has 14 residues. The V and J ends lost 5 bases and 7 bases respectively, with 15 bases between them. The CDR3 region is CASSAGTSANEQFF. As DNA, the CDR3 is TGTGCCAGCTCAGCCGGGACTTCCGCAAATGAGCAGTTCTTC. Based on the CDR3 plus reference TRBV18 and TRBJ2-1, the full variable domain is NAGVMQNPRHLVRRRGQEARLRCSPMKGHSHVYWYRQLPEEGLKFMVYLQKENIIDESGMPKERFSAEFPKEGPSILRIQQVVRGDSAAYFCASSAGTSANEQFFGPGTRLTVL.

Only a few counts were recorded for this clone. The rearrangement joins TRBV6-6 to TRBJ1-1; TRBD1 is a possible D gene (6 bases). Per germline, CDR1 MNHNY and CDR2 SVGAGI (reference sequence). The CDR3 totals 12 residues. V was clipped by 6 bases and J by 10 bases, with 15 bases between them. In DNA form, the CDR3 reads TGTGCCAGCAGCCAACCGGGACAAGGAGCTTTCTTT. Translated: CASSQPGQGAFF.

The genes are TRBV5-1 and TRBJ2-5; 12 bases agree with TRBD1. CDR3 length: 15 residues. Germline CDR1 is SGHRS and CDR2 is YFSETQ. V lost 4 bases and J lost 4; bases outside the gene matches: 5. CDR3 residues: CASSAPGQGAETQYF. The CDR3 bases are TGCGCCAGCAGCGCCCCGGGACAGGGGGCAGAGACCCAGTACTTC.

This sequence joins TRBV7-9 and TRBJ2-1; D remains unclear. Germline values: CDR1 SEHNR, CDR2 FQNEAQ (reference sequence). V was cut by 5 bases and J by 0 bases, with 11 bases left in between. The CDR3 spans 15 residues. The DNA of the CDR3 is TGTGCCAGCAGCCGTGGGCGACGCTCCTACAATGAGCAGTTCTTC. Translation gives CASSRGRRSYNEQFF.

This clone was observed a handful of times. V usage is TRBV4-1 and J usage is TRBJ1-1, with D possibly matching TRBD1 (5 bases). The CDR3 runs 15 residues. CDR1 is MGHRA and CDR2 is YSYEKL in the germline V gene. V was cut by 6 bases and J by 1 base, with 15 bases left in between. The CDR3 sequence: CASRRLGGGNTEAFF. The CDR3 DNA sequence: TGCGCCAGCAGGAGGTTGGGGGGAGGGAACACTGAAGCTTTCTTT.

This clone was detected only a few times. The J gene is TRBJ1-1, the V gene TRBV27, with D unclear. Germline V gives CDR1 MNHEY, CDR2 SMNVEV (reference sequence). The CDR3 covers 11 residues. Trimming removed 7 bases from V and 3 bases from J, with 6 bases in between. CDR3 region: CASIGYTEAFF. DNA of the CDR3: TGTGCCAGCATCGGGTACACTGAAGCTTTCTTT.

The CDR3 DNA sequence: TGTGCCAGCAAGCTCCCGGACAACACAGATACGCAGTATTTT. It encodes CASKLPDNTDTQYF. The chain couples TRBV2 to TRBJ2-3, with D possibly matching TRBD1 (5 bases). The V gene's germline CDR1 is SNHLY and CDR2 FYNNEI. CDR3 length: 14 amino acids. The ends were cut back, 7 bases at V and 2 bases at J, with 13 bases in the middle.

V gene TRBV19 combines with J gene TRBJ2-7; a possible D gene is TRBD1 (6 bases). The CDR3 covers 15 residues. In germline, CDR1 is LNHDA, CDR2 SQIVND (reference sequence). V was pared by 2 bases and J by 3 bases, with 14 bases between. CDR3 in amino acids: CASSISGVSIYEQYF. The CDR3 DNA reads as TGTGCCAGTAGTATATCAGGGGTTAGTATCTACGAGCAGTACTTC.

This chain uses TRBV6-1 with TRBJ1-5; 7 nucleotides agree with TRBD1. Germline trimming cut 8 bases from V and 9 bases from J; bases unmatched to any gene: 13. The CDR3 length is 14 residues. Germline-derived CDR1 and CDR2 are MNHNS and SASEGT. The CDR3 loop reads CASGPEGQKRPQHF. CDR3 coding DNA: TGTGCCAGCGGTCCAGAGGGACAGAAAAGGCCCCAGCATTTT.

This clone was counted between two and nine times. The rearrangement uses TRBV6-5 and TRBJ1-2; D gene ambiguous. V was trimmed by 6 bases and J by 8 bases, leaving 16 bases between them. CDR1 is MNHEY, CDR2 SVGAGI, per germline. The CDR3 has 13 residues. For the CDR3, the DNA is TGTGCCAGCAGAACAATCCCCCGATGGGGCTACACCTTC. Translated, it gives CASRTIPRWGYTF.

The chain joins TRBV4-1 to TRBJ2-4; 8 bases are shared with TRBD2. CDR1 is MGHRA, CDR2 YSYEKL, per germline. The CDR3 consists of 14 residues. The V segment lost 6 bases and the J segment 7 bases; nucleotides outside the gene matches: 8. CDR3 sequence: CASRQPGGANIQYF. The CDR3 nucleotides are TGCGCCAGCAGACAACCGGGGGGGGCGAACATTCAGTACTTC.

The J gene is TRBJ2-1, the V gene TRBV4-2; the match to TRBD2 covers 10 bases. CDR3 length equals 19 residues. V was clipped by 3 bases and J by 0 bases; unmatched bases: 11. Germline V gene sequence: CDR1 LGHNA, CDR2 YNFKEQ. The CDR3 reads CASSQSGLAGDPSYNEQFF. CDR3 bases: TGTGCCAGCAGCCAGTCCGGCCTAGCGGGGGACCCCTCCTACAATGAGCAGTTCTTC.

The chain joins TRBV6-5 to TRBJ1-2; D might be TRBD1 (5 bases). The CDR3 runs 10 residues. With 10 bases removed from V and 6 bases from J, the gap between germline ends came to 9 bases. Germline loops: CDR1 MNHEY, CDR2 SVGAGI. This CDR3 reads CATRQNGYTF. The CDR3 DNA follows: TGTGCCACCCGACAGAATGGCTACACCTTC.

The chain carries TRBV6-5 and TRBJ1-6; 7 bases align to TRBD1. Germline CDR1 reads MNHEY; CDR2 reads SVGAGI. J gave up 17 bases and V 0 bases, and 7 bases lay outside the gene matches. The CDR3 spans 13 residues. Written as DNA, the CDR3 is TGTGCCAGCAGTTACTCGCCGGGGCAGGGGGTCCACTTT. This codes for CASSYSPGQGVHF.

The CDR3 sequence: CAWGGGQGNYNEQFF. CDR3 in DNA: TGTGCCTGGGGAGGGGGACAGGGGAACTACAATGAGCAGTTCTTC. The chain has TRBV30 and TRBJ2-1; 10 nucleotides line up with TRBD1. The germline V gene encodes CDR1 GTSNPN and CDR2 SVGIG (reference sequence). This CDR3 contains 15 residues. V shed 5 bases and J 3 bases; nucleotides not matched to a gene: 7.

V and J are TRBV29-1 and TRBJ1-1; a possible D gene is TRBD1 (5 bases). V was clipped by 4 bases and J by 0 bases, with 21 bases between them. The CDR3 loop spans 17 amino acids. CDR1 SQVTM and CDR2 ANQGSEA come from the germline V gene. The CDR3 coding sequence is TGCAGCGTTGGGTTTGGACCAAGGGGCGGCGTGAACACTGAAGCTTTCTTT. This translates into CSVGFGPRGGVNTEAFF.

V gene TRBV6-1 combines with J gene TRBJ2-7; D is perhaps TRBD1 (6 bases). CDR1 is MNHNS and CDR2 is SASEGT in the germline V gene. This CDR3 has 13 residues. The germline V and J ends were trimmed by 6 bases and 4 bases, with 13 bases remaining between them. This chain's CDR3 is CASSPGQPYEQYF. The CDR3 DNA reads TGTGCCAGCAGCCCCGGACAGCCATACGAGCAGTACTTC.

V and J are TRBV4-2 and TRBJ2-1; maybe TRBD2 (6 bases). The CDR3 consists of 17 residues. Trimming removed 1 base at V and 4 bases at J, with 17 bases between. CDR1 is LGHNA, CDR2 YNFKEQ, per germline. The CDR3 coding sequence is TGTGCCAGCAGCCAAGGTTTGGGGGGACCAACTTACAATGAGCAGTTCTTC. This sequence encodes CASSQGLGGPTYNEQFF.

V is TRBV5-1 and J is TRBJ2-7, with 11 positions matching TRBD2. The germline V gene encodes CDR1 SGHRS and CDR2 YFSETQ. This CDR3 has 16 amino acids. Trimming cost V 0 bases and J 3 bases; bases outside gene matches: 5. The CDR3 sequence: CASSLGTSGGIYEQYF. CDR3 in DNA: TGCGCCAGCAGCTTGGGTACTAGCGGGGGTATCTACGAGCAGTACTTC.

The chain employs TRBV29-1 and TRBJ2-7, with 7 bases that match TRBD1. There are 13 residues in the CDR3. The germline V gene has CDR1 SQVTM and CDR2 ANQGSEA. The J segment lost 2 bases and the V segment lost 1 base, leaving 2 bases of the junction unmatched. CDR3 nucleotides: TGCAGCGTTGAAGGGGACAGCACCTACGAGCAGTACTTC. The encoded protein is CSVEGDSTYEQYF.

This clone was seen more than once but under ten times. The chain links TRBV6-1 to TRBJ2-7, with 11 bases lining up with TRBD2. The CDR3 has 15 amino acids. Trimming cost V 4 bases and J 0 bases; bases outside gene matches: 2. CDR1 is MNHNS, CDR2 SASEGT, per germline. The CDR3: CASSGTSGGSYEQYF. As DNA, the CDR3 is TGTGCCAGCAGTGGCACTAGCGGGGGCTCCTACGAGCAGTACTTC.

The V gene is TRBV2, the J gene TRBJ1-5; 8 positions agree with TRBD1. V was clipped by 6 bases and J by 7 bases; unmatched bases: 14. The CDR3 has 16 residues. Germline CDR1 is SNHLY and CDR2 is FYNNEI. The DNA of the CDR3 is TGTGCCAGCAGCGGCGGGACAGGCACCTCGAGGCAGCCCCAGCATTTT. It codes for CASSGGTGTSRQPQHF. Together with reference TRBV2 and TRBJ1-5, the CDR3 gives the full variable domain: EPEVTQTPSHQVTQMGQEVILRCVPISNHLYFYWYRQILGQKVEFLVSFYNNEISEKSEIFDDQFSVERPDGSNFTLKIRSTKLEDSAMYFCASSGGTGTSRQPQHFGDGTRLSIL.